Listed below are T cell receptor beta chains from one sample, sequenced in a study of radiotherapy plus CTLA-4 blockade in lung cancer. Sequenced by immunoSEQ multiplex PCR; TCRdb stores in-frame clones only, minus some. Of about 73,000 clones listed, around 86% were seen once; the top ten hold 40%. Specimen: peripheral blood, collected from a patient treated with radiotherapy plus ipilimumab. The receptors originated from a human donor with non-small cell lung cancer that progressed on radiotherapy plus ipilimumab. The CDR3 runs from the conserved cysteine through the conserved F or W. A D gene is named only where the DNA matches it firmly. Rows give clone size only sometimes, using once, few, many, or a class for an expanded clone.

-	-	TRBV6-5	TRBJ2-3	CASSYSLATDTQYF	TGTGCCAGCAGTTACTCTTTAGCGACGGATACGCAGTATTTT
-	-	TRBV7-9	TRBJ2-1	CASSLGLNTYNEQFF	TGTGCCAGCAGCTTAGGTTTAAACACCTACAATGAGCAGTTCTTC
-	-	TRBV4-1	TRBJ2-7	CASSQESQSYEQYF	TGCGCCAGCAGCCAAGAATCTCAGTCCTACGAGCAGTACTTC
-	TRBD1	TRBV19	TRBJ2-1	CASRPDRGSYNEQFF	TGTGCCAGTAGACCGGACAGGGGCTCCTACAATGAGCAGTTCTTC
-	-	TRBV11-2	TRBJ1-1	CASSYQVSTEAFF	TGTGCCAGCAGCTACCAGGTGAGCACTGAAGCTTTCTTT
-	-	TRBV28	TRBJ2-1	CATALIDGNNEQFF	TGTGCCACCGCCCTCATCGACGGAAACAATGAGCAGTTCTTC
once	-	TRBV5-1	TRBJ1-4	CASREQDNEKLFF	TGCGCCAGCAGGGAACAGGATAATGAAAAACTGTTTTTT
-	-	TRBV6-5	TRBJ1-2	CASSYSWGLGYTF	TGTGCCAGCAGTTACTCATGGGGGCTCGGCTACACCTTC
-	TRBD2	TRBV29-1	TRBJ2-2	CSVPTSGRENTGELFF	TGCAGCGTTCCGACTAGCGGGAGGGAAAACACCGGGGAGCTGTTTTTT
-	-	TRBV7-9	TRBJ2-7	CASRDLLGWDEQYF	TGTGCCAGCAGGGACCTACTGGGCTGGGACGAGCAGTACTTC
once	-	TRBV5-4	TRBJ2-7	CASSLGPGTYEQYF	TGTGCCAGCAGCTTGGGGCCGGGAACCTACGAGCAGTACTTC
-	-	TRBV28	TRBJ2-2	CASSVLRELFF	TGTGCCAGCAGTGTCCTCCGGGAGCTGTTTTTT
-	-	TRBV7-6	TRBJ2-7	CASSPDYPEQYF	TGTGCCAGCAGCCCCGACTACCCAGAGCAGTACTTC
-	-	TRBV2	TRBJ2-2	CASSEREWNTGELFF	TGTGCCAGCAGTGAGAGGGAGTGGAACACCGGGGAGCTGTTTTTT
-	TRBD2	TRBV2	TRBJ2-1	CASSENRAGVGNEQLF	TGTGCCAGCAGTGAAAATCGAGCGGGAGTTGGGAATGAGCAGCTCTTC
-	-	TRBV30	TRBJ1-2	CAWSRPGWNYGYTF	TGTGCCTGGAGTCGACCAGGGTGGAATTATGGCTACACCTTC
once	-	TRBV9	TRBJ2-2	CASSVQQGVGTGELFF	TGTGCCAGCAGCGTCCAACAGGGCGTTGGCACCGGGGAGCTGTTTTTT
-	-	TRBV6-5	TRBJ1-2	CASSPGINYGYTF	TGTGCCAGCAGCCCCGGGATTAACTATGGCTACACCTTC
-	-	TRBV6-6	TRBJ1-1	CASSPTVNTEAFF	TGTGCCAGCAGCCCTACAGTGAACACTGAAGCTTTCTTT
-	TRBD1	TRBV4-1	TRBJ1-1	CASSQWDSSLNTEAFF	TGCGCCAGCAGCCAGTGGGACAGCAGTTTGAACACTGAAGCTTTCTTT